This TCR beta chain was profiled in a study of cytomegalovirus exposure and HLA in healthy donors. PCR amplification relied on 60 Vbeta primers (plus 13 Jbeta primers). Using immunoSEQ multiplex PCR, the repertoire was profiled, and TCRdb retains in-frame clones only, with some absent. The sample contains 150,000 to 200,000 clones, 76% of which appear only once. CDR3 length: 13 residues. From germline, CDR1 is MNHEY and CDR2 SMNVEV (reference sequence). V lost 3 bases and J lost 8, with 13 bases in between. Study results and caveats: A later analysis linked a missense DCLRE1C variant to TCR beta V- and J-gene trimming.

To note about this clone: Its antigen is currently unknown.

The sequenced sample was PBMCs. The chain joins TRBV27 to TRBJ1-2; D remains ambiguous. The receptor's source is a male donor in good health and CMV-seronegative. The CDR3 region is CASSFGRLGGYTF. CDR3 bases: TGTGCCAGCAGTTTTGGGAGGCTGGGGGGCTACACCTTC.